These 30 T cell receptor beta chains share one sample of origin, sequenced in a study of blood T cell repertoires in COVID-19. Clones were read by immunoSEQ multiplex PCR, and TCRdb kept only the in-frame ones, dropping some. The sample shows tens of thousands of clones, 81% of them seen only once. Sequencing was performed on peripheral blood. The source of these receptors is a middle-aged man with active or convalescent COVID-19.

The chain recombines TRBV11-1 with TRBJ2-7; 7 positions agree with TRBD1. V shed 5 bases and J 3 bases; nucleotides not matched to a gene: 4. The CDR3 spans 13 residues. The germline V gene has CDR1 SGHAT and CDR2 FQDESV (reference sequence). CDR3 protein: CASSQDRYYEQYF. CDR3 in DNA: TGTGCCAGCAGCCAGGACAGGTACTACGAGCAGTACTTC.

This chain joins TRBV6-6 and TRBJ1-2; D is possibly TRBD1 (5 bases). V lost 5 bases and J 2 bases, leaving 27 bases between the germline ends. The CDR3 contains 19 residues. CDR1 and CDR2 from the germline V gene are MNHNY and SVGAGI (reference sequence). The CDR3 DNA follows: TGTGCCAGCAGTCCTCGTTTTGGCTCGAGCGACAGAAGGAACTATGGCTACACCTTC. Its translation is CASSPRFGSSDRRNYGYTF.

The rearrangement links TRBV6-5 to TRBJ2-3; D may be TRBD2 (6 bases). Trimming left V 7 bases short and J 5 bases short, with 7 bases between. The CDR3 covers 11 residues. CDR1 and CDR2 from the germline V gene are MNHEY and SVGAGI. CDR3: CASTGGDTQYF. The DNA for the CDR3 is TGTGCCAGCACCGGGGGAGATACGCAGTATTTT.

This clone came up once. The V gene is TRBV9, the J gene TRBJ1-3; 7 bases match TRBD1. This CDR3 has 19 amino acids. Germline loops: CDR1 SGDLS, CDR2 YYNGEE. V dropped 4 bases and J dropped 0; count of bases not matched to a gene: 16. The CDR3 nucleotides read TGTGCCAGCAGCCCGCGGACAGGACGATACAAACACTCTGGAAACACCATATATTTT. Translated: CASSPRTGRYKHSGNTIYF.

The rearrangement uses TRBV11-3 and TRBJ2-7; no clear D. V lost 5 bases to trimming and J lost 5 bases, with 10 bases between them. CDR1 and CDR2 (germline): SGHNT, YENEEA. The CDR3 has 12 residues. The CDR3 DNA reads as TGTGCCAGCAGCACCCGGCGGAACGAGCAGTACTTC. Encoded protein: CASSTRRNEQYF.

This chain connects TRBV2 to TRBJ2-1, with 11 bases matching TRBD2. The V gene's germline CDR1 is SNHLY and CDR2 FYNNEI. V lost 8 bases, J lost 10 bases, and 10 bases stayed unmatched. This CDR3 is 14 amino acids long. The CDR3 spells CASFGLAGSVEQFF. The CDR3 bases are TGTGCCAGCTTCGGACTAGCGGGTTCGGTCGAGCAGTTCTTC.

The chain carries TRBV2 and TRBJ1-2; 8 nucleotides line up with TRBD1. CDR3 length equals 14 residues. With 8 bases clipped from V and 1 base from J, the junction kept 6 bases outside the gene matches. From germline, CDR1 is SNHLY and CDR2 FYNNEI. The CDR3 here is CASRQTGDNYGYTF. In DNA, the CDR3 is TGTGCCAGCCGACAGACAGGGGATAACTATGGCTACACCTTC.

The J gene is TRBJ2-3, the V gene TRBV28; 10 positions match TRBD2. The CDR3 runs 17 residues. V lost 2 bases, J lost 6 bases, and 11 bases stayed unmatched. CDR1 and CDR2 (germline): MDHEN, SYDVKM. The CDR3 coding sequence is TGTGCCAGCAGTTTAAATGCAGCGGGGGGGCAAGAGGATACGCAGTATTTT. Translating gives CASSLNAAGGQEDTQYF.

This CDR3 reads CASSVDRANQPQHF. For the CDR3, the DNA is TGCGCCAGCAGCGTTGACAGGGCCAATCAGCCCCAGCATTTT. This chain links TRBV5-1 with TRBJ1-5; TRBD1 agrees at 7 bases. CDR3 length equals 14 residues. Germline V lookup: CDR1 SGHRS, CDR2 YFSETQ. The trim removed 4 bases at V and 3 bases at J, leaving 4 bases unmatched.

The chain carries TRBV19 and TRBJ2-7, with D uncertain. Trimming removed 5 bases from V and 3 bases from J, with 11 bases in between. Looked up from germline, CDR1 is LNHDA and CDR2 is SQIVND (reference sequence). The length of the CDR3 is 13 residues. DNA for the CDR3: TGTGCCAGTAGTCCAACGACGGGCTACGAGCAGTACTTC. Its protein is CASSPTTGYEQYF.

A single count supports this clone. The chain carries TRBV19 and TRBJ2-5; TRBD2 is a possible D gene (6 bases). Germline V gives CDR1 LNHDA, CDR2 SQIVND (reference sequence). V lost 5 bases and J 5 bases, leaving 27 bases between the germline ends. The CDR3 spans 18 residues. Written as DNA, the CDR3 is TGTGCCAGTAGTGGGCCCTTTGGGAAGGCTCCTGGAGGGGAGACCCAGTACTTC. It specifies CASSGPFGKAPGGETQYF.

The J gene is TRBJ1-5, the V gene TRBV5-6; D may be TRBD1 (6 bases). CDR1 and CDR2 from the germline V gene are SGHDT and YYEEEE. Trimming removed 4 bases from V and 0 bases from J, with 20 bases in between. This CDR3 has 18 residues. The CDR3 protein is CASSKTGEPIDSNQPQHF. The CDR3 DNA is TGTGCCAGCAGCAAGACAGGAGAGCCGATCGATAGCAATCAGCCCCAGCATTTT.

The CDR3 DNA sequence: TGTGCCAGCTCAGTATACAAATCAACTAATGAAAAACTGTTTTTT. Its translation: CASSVYKSTNEKLFF. The chain is built from TRBV18 and TRBJ1-4, with unresolved D. The germline V gene has CDR1 KGHSH and CDR2 LQKENI. The CDR3 contains 15 residues. V was shortened by 5 bases and J by 0 bases, with 10 bases between the two germline ends.

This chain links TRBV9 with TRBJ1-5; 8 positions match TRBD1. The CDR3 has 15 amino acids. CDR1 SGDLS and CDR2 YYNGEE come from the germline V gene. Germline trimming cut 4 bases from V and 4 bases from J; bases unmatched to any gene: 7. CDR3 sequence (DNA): TGTGCCAGCAGCACTGGGACAGGTAGTAATCAGCCCCAGCATTTT. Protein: CASSTGTGSNQPQHF.

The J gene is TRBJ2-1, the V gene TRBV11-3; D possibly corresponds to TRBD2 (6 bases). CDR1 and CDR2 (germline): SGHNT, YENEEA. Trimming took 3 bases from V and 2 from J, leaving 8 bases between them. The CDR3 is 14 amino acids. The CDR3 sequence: CASSFSGAYNEQFF. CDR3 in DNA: TGTGCCAGCAGCTTTTCGGGGGCCTACAATGAGCAGTTCTTC.

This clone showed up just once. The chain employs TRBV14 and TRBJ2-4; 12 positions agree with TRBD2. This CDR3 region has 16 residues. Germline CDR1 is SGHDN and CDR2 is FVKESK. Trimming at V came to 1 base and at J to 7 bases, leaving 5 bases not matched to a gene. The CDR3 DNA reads TGTGCCAGCAGCCAAGCCGGACTAGCGGGAAGGAACATTCAGTACTTC. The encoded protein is CASSQAGLAGRNIQYF.

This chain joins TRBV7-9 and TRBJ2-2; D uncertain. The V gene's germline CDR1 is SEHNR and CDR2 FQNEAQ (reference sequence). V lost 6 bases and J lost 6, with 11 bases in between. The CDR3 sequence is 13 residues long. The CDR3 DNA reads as TGTGCCAGCAGAATAATGTTCGCCGGGGAGCTGTTTTTT. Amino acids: CASRIMFAGELFF.

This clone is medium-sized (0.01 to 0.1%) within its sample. CDR3 loop: CAFFPGTGVLGGANVLTF. CDR3 in DNA: TGTGCCTTTTTTCCCGGGACAGGGGTTCTAGGAGGGGCCAACGTCCTGACTTTC. The chain recombines TRBV5-4 with TRBJ2-6; the match to TRBD1 covers 10 bases. The CDR3 runs 18 residues. Unmatched junction bases numbered 17, after V lost 10 bases and J lost 4 bases. The germline CDR1 and CDR2 sequences are SGHNT and YYREEE (reference sequence).

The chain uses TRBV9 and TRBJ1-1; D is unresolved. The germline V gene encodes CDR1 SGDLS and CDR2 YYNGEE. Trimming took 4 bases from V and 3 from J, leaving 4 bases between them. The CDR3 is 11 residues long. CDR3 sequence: CASSTDTEAFF. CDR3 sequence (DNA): TGTGCCAGCAGCACGGACACTGAAGCTTTCTTT. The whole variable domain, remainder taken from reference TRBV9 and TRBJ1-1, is DSGVTQTPKHLITATGQRVTLRCSPRSGDLSVYWYQQSLDQGLQFLIQYYNGEERAKGNILERFSAQQFPDLHSELNLSSLELGDSALYFCASSTDTEAFFGQGTRLTVV.

For the CDR3, the DNA is TGTGCCAGCATTCAGGGGAGCTCCTATAATTCACCCCTCCACTTT. The encoded protein is CASIQGSSYNSPLHF. This chain links TRBV2 with TRBJ1-6; maybe TRBD1 (6 bases). This CDR3 spans 15 amino acids. V was trimmed by 7 bases and J by 0 bases, leaving 10 bases between them. Germline V gene sequence: CDR1 SNHLY, CDR2 FYNNEI.

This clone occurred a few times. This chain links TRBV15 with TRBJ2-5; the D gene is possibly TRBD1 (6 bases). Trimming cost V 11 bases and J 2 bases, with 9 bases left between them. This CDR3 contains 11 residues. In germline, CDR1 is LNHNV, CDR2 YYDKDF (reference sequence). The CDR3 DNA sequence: TGTGCCTCAGGGGAACAAGAGACCCAGTACTTC. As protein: CASGEQETQYF. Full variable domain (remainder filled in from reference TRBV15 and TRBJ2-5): DAMVIQNPRYQVTQFGKPVTLSCSQTLNHNVMYWYQQKSSQAPKLLFHYYDKDFNNEADTPDNFQSRRPNTSFCFLDIRSPGLGDTAMYLCASGEQETQYFGPGTRLLVL.

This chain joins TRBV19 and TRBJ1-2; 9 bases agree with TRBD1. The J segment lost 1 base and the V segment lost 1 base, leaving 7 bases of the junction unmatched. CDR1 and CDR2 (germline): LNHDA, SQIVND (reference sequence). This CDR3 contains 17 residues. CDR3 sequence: CASSIGGTGIINYGYTF. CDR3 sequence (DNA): TGTGCCAGTAGTATAGGTGGGACAGGGATTATTAACTATGGCTACACCTTC. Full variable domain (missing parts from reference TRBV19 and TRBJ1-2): DGGITQSPKYLFRKEGQNVTLSCEQNLNHDAMYWYRQDPGQGLRLIYYSQIVNDFQKGDIAEGYSVSREKKESFPLTVTSAQKNPTAFYLCASSIGGTGIINYGYTFGSGTRLTVV.

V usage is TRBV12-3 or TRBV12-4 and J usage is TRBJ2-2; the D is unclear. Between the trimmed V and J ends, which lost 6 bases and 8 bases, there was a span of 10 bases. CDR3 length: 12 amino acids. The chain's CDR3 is CASSPLRGELFF. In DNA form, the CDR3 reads TGTGCCAGCAGCCCCTTGCGGGGGGAGCTGTTTTTT.

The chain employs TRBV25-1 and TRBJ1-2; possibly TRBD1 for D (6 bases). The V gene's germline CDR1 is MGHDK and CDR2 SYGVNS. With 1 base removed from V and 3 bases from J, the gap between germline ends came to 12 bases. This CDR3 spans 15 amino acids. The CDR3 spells CASSELAQGDYGYTF. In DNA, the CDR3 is TGTGCCAGCAGTGAATTGGCACAGGGCGACTATGGCTACACCTTC.

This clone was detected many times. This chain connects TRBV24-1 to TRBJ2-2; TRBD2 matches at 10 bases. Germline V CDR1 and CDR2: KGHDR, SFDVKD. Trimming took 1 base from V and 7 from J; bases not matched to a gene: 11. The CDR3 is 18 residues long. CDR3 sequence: CATSDLNAGLAGVGELFF. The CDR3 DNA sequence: TGTGCCACCAGTGATTTAAATGCCGGGCTAGCGGGGGTCGGGGAGCTGTTTTTT.

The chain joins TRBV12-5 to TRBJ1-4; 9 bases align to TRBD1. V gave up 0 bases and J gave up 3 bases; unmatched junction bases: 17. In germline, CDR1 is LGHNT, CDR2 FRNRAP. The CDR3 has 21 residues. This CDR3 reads CASGLVHWKDRGIPPNEKLFF. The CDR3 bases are TGTGCTAGTGGTTTGGTACATTGGAAGGACAGGGGAATCCCTCCTAATGAAAAACTGTTTTTT.

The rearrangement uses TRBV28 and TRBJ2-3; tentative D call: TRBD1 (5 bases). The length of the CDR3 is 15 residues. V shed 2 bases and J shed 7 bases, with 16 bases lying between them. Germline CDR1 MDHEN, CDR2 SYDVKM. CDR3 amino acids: CASSLGSTGAYTQYF. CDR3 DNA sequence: TGTGCCAGCAGTTTAGGTTCCACAGGAGCCTATACGCAGTATTTT.

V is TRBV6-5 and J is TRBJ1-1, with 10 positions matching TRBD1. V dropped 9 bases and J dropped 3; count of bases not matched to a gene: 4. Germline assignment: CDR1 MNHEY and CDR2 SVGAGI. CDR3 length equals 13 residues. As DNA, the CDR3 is TGTGCCAGTCAGACAGGGGGCTACACTGAAGCTTTCTTT. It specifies CASQTGGYTEAFF.

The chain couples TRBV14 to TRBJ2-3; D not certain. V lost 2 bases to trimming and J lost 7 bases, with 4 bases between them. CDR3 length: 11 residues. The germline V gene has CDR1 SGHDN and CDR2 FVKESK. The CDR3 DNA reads TGTGCCAGCAGCCAATATTATACGCAGTATTTT. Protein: CASSQYYTQYF.

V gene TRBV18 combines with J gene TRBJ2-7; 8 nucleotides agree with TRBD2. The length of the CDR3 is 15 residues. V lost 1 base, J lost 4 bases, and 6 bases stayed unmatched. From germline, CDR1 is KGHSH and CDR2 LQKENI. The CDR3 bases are TGTGCCAGCTCACCACTGGCTAGCGGGCGTTACGAGCAGTACTTC. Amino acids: CASSPLASGRYEQYF. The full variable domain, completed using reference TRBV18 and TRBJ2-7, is NAGVMQNPRHLVRRRGQEARLRCSPMKGHSHVYWYRQLPEEGLKFMVYLQKENIIDESGMPKERFSAEFPKEGPSILRIQQVVRGDSAAYFCASSPLASGRYEQYFGPGTRLTVT.